A single sample is the source of the 26 T cell receptor beta chains below, sequenced in a study of blood T cell repertoires in COVID-19. Clones were read by immunoSEQ multiplex PCR, and TCRdb kept only the in-frame ones, dropping some. The sample contains under 250,000 clones, over 75% of which appear only once. Sequenced input: peripheral blood. Receptors were obtained from a man in his thirties or forties who had recovered from COVID-19.

The chain joins TRBV20-1 to TRBJ2-1; 8 bases fit TRBD2. The CDR3 totals 14 residues. Unmatched junction bases numbered 7, after V lost 3 bases and J lost 6 bases. Looked up from germline, CDR1 is DFQATT and CDR2 is SNEGSKA (reference sequence). CDR3 DNA: TGCAGTGCTAGTACGGGGGGGCCAGGCAATGAGCAGTTCTTC. The encoded protein is CSASTGGPGNEQFF.

Note on this clone: Additional DNA sequences in this sample encode the identical CDR3. The chain links TRBV18 to TRBJ2-3; tentative D call: TRBD2 (6 bases). CDR3 length: 14 residues. Trimming stripped 3 bases from V and 2 bases from J, with 9 bases between. Germline V gene data show CDR1 as KGHSH and CDR2 as LQKENI. The CDR3 spells CASSPGLNTDTQYF. CDR3 in DNA: TGTGCCAGCTCACCGGGACTGAACACAGATACGCAGTATTTT.

The chain joins TRBV11-3 to TRBJ2-1, with D perhaps TRBD1 (6 bases). Trimming took off 5 bases at V and 0 bases at J, with 14 bases between the two ends. In germline, CDR1 is SGHNT, CDR2 YENEEA. There are 16 residues in the CDR3. Written as DNA, the CDR3 is TGTGCCAGCAGCCCCGCAGGGGCGAGCTCCTACAATGAGCAGTTCTTC. Protein product: CASSPAGASSYNEQFF.

J is TRBJ1-2 and V is TRBV6-5; a possible D gene is TRBD1 (6 bases). Germline V gene sequence: CDR1 MNHEY, CDR2 SVGAGI. Between the trimmed V and J ends, which lost 8 bases and 5 bases, there was a span of 18 bases. The CDR3 totals 14 residues. The CDR3 coding sequence is TGTGCCAGCGGCCGGGCGGGGGGCTCGTATGGCTACACCTTC. It codes for CASGRAGGSYGYTF.

This clone was seen a few times. The CDR3 region has the DNA TGTGCCAGCAGTGGGGAAAGGGGAAGTAATTCACCCCTCCACTTT. Translating gives CASSGERGSNSPLHF. The gene calls are TRBV2 and TRBJ1-6; D may be TRBD1 (5 bases). The CDR3 has 15 residues. In germline, CDR1 is SNHLY, CDR2 FYNNEI. The V gene lost 4 bases and the J gene lost 6 bases, with 13 bases spanning the gap.

The J gene is TRBJ2-7, the V gene TRBV5-1; TRBD1 aligns across 12 bases. Germline V gene data show CDR1 as SGHRS and CDR2 as YFSETQ. The CDR3 spans 15 residues. Trimming removed 3 bases from V and 5 bases from J; junction bases left unmatched: 6. The CDR3 loop reads CASSSGTGGFDEQYF. CDR3 nucleotide sequence: TGCGCCAGCAGCTCCGGGACAGGGGGCTTCGACGAGCAGTACTTC.

This clone appeared a few times. The chain combines TRBV6-6 with TRBJ1-2; 9 positions match TRBD1. After removal of 5 bases from V and 5 bases from J, the junction contained 6 bases not matched to a gene. CDR1 is MNHNY and CDR2 is SVGAGI in the germline V gene (reference sequence). The CDR3 consists of 14 residues. CDR3 residues: CASSEGQGPYGYTF. Written as DNA, the CDR3 is TGTGCCAGCAGTGAGGGACAGGGCCCTTATGGCTACACCTTC.

The V and J genes are TRBV11-3 and TRBJ1-2, with TRBD1 matching over 8 bases. CDR3 length equals 13 residues. Germline CDR1 is SGHNT and CDR2 is YENEEA. V gave up 1 base and J gave up 14 bases; unmatched junction bases: 9. The CDR3 coding sequence is TGTGCCAGCAGCTTAGGTCGGGACAGGACCATTACCTTC. Amino acids: CASSLGRDRTITF.

The chain employs TRBV5-1 and TRBJ2-1; D perhaps matches TRBD1 (5 bases). Germline V gene data show CDR1 as SGHRS and CDR2 as YFSETQ. V was pared by 5 bases and J by 6 bases, with 18 bases between. The CDR3 contains 15 residues. The CDR3 coding sequence is TGCGCCAGCAGTGAACAAGGTCAGGGAAGCAATGAGCAGTTCTTC. The encoded protein is CASSEQGQGSNEQFF.

The V and J genes are TRBV18 and TRBJ1-1; D might be TRBD1 (5 bases). Trimming left V 3 bases short and J 3 bases short, with 11 bases between. The V gene's germline CDR1 is KGHSH and CDR2 LQKENI. The CDR3 runs to 14 residues. Here the CDR3 reads CASSPAGSDTEAFF. DNA for the CDR3: TGTGCCAGCTCACCGGCAGGGTCGGACACTGAAGCTTTCTTT.

The V and J genes are TRBV5-1 and TRBJ1-2, with TRBD1 identical over 7 bases. This CDR3 has 12 amino acids. The V gene end was trimmed by 7 bases and the J gene end by 8 bases; junction bases not matched to a gene: 8. The V gene's germline CDR1 is SGHRS and CDR2 YFSETQ. CDR3 region: CASDRESGGYTF. The CDR3 bases are TGCGCCAGCGACAGGGAATCGGGAGGCTACACCTTC.

The chain employs TRBV5-8 and TRBJ2-7; 9 bases match TRBD1. The trim removed 6 bases at V and 9 bases at J, leaving 19 bases unmatched. The CDR3 is 16 residues long. In germline, CDR1 is SGHTS, CDR2 YDEGEE. The CDR3: CASTPGVRRTGAAQYF. CDR3 bases: TGTGCCAGCACCCCCGGGGTCCGTAGGACAGGGGCAGCGCAGTACTTC.

This sequence joins TRBV10-3 and TRBJ1-1, with 7 bases lining up with TRBD1. CDR3 length equals 13 residues. The V and J ends lost 8 bases and 1 base, in that order; junction bases with no gene match: 4. Per germline, CDR1 ENHRY and CDR2 SYGVKD. The CDR3: CAIGGTANTEAFF. CDR3 DNA: TGTGCCATCGGAGGGACAGCGAACACTGAAGCTTTCTTT.

This clone was counted only a few times. The chain combines TRBV2 with TRBJ1-4; TRBD1 matches at 8 bases. Germline CDR1 is SNHLY and CDR2 is FYNNEI. This CDR3 is 15 amino acids long. The V and J ends lost 6 bases and 0 bases, in that order; junction bases with no gene match: 3. DNA for the CDR3: TGTGCCAGCAGAGGACAGGGATCAACTAATGAAAAACTGTTTTTT. Protein product: CASRGQGSTNEKLFF.

There are a few counts of this clone. The chain couples TRBV18 to TRBJ1-1, with TRBD1 matching over 9 bases. In germline, CDR1 is KGHSH, CDR2 LQKENI. J was trimmed by 0 bases and V by 4 bases; bases with no gene match: 6. The CDR3 runs to 16 residues. This CDR3 is CASSLYRDRVNTEAFF. The CDR3 nucleotides read TGTGCCAGCTCACTCTACCGGGACAGGGTGAACACTGAAGCTTTCTTT.

In this sample, this clone turned up many times. The rearrangement links TRBV11-2 to TRBJ1-5; perhaps TRBD1 as D (6 bases). Germline CDR1 reads SGHAT; CDR2 reads FQNNGV. This CDR3 is built from 15 residues. The V gene lost 1 base and the J gene lost 6 bases, with 13 bases spanning the gap. DNA of the CDR3: TGTGCCAGCAGCTTAGGTTGGGGGCAAGGTCAGCCCCAGCATTTT. Amino acids: CASSLGWGQGQPQHF.

This clone was seen more than once but under ten times. The rearrangement links TRBV2 to TRBJ2-6; tentative D call: TRBD2 (6 bases). CDR1 and CDR2 (germline): SNHLY, FYNNEI. This CDR3 comprises 17 residues. V was clipped by 4 bases and J by 0 bases, with 13 bases between them. This chain's CDR3 is CASSGGTAASGANVLTF. CDR3 nucleotides: TGTGCCAGCAGTGGTGGGACTGCCGCCTCTGGGGCCAACGTCCTGACTTTC. Full variable domain (missing parts from reference TRBV2 and TRBJ2-6): EPEVTQTPSHQVTQMGQEVILRCVPISNHLYFYWYRQILGQKVEFLVSFYNNEISEKSEIFDDQFSVERPDGSNFTLKIRSTKLEDSAMYFCASSGGTAASGANVLTFGAGSRLTVL.

The CDR3 DNA follows: TGTGCCAGCAGCTTATCTTCCAGGGCTAAGGCCTATGGCTACACCTTC. Encoded protein: CASSLSSRAKAYGYTF. The genes are TRBV7-2 and TRBJ1-2; maybe TRBD1 (5 bases). Germline-derived CDR1 and CDR2 are SGHTA and FQGNSA. Deletions cut 2 bases from V and 4 bases from J, with 17 bases between. This CDR3 is 16 amino acids long.

The chain couples TRBV3-1 (or the pseudogene TRBV3-2) to TRBJ2-1, with unresolved D. Trimming left V 6 bases short and J 6 bases short, with 12 bases between. Germline V gene data show CDR1 as LGHDT and CDR2 as YNNKEL (reference sequence). This CDR3 is 13 amino acids long. The CDR3 DNA sequence: TGTGCCAGCAGTCACCTAGGATCCAATGAGCAGTTCTTC. Translation gives CASSHLGSNEQFF.

This chain connects TRBV6-4 to TRBJ2-3; 10 nucleotides agree with TRBD2. Germline V CDR1 and CDR2: MRHNA, SNTAGT. Losses at the gene ends were 7 bases for V and 2 bases for J; bases not matched to a gene: 6. The CDR3 covers 15 residues. CDR3 coding DNA: TGTGCCAGCAAAAGTAGCGGGGGGCACACAGATACGCAGTATTTT. It is translated as CASKSSGGHTDTQYF.

J is TRBJ2-2 and V is TRBV29-1; D not certain. The length of the CDR3 is 13 residues. Germline V gene lookup returns CDR1 SQVTM and CDR2 ANQGSEA. Trimming removed 2 bases at V and 4 bases at J, with 8 bases between. CDR3 protein: CSVERHSTGELFF. CDR3 DNA: TGCAGCGTTGAACGGCACAGCACCGGGGAGCTGTTTTTT.

The genes are TRBV10-2 and TRBJ2-3; 8 positions agree with TRBD1. The junction had 7 bases not matched to a gene; V was cut back by 8 bases and J by 9 bases. This CDR3 spans 12 amino acids. CDR1 WSHSY and CDR2 SAAADI come from the germline V gene. CDR3 residues: CASSGQGATQYF. The DNA for the CDR3 is TGCGCCAGCTCCGGGCAGGGGGCGACGCAGTATTTT.

This clone showed up just once. The chain recombines TRBV10-1 with TRBJ2-2; TRBD1 matches 8 bases. Trimming cost V 5 bases and J 2 bases; bases outside gene matches: 1. Per the germline V gene, CDR1 is WNHNN and CDR2 is SYGVQD (reference sequence). There are 14 residues in the CDR3. Here the CDR3 reads CASSTGGNTGELFF. CDR3 DNA: TGCGCCAGCAGTACAGGGGGTAACACCGGGGAGCTGTTTTTT.

V and J are TRBV2 and TRBJ1-1; perhaps TRBD1 as D (6 bases). Germline V CDR1 and CDR2: SNHLY, FYNNEI. The V and J ends lost 1 base and 0 bases respectively, with 9 bases between them. There are 15 residues in the CDR3. In DNA form, the CDR3 reads TGTGCCAGCAGTGAAGACAGGGCTATGAACACTGAAGCTTTCTTT. This encodes CASSEDRAMNTEAFF.

The V call is TRBV9, the J call TRBJ1-1; 11 bases agree with TRBD1. CDR1 and CDR2 (germline): SGDLS, YYNGEE. The CDR3 sequence is 15 residues long. Losses at the gene ends were 3 bases for V and 1 base for J; bases not matched to a gene: 2. In DNA form, the CDR3 reads TGTGCCAGCAGCGGGACAGGGGGCAAGAACACTGAAGCTTTCTTT. This sequence encodes CASSGTGGKNTEAFF.

This chain links TRBV5-4 with TRBJ1-2; 10 positions match TRBD1. Losses at the gene ends were 5 bases for V and 7 bases for J; bases not matched to a gene: 5. Germline values: CDR1 SGHNT, CDR2 YYREEE (reference sequence). The CDR3 spans 13 residues. CDR3 DNA sequence: TGTGCCAGCAGTTGGGACAGGGGCGGTGGCTACACCTTC. Amino acid sequence: CASSWDRGGGYTF.